This T cell receptor beta chain was sequenced in a study of cytomegalovirus exposure and HLA in healthy donors. About the study: A preliminary data release comprised around 85 million unique TCRs obtained from HLA-typed donors.

Overall study findings and caveats: As a later analysis showed, several of the most significant clusters appeared to be linked to common viral pathogens.

Per germline, CDR1 SNHLY and CDR2 FYNNEI. V shed 8 bases and J 2 bases; nucleotides not matched to a gene: 10. CDR3 length equals 15 residues. The PCR ran on 60 Vbeta and 13 Jbeta primers. Here immunoSEQ multiplex PCR was the method, and the copy in TCRdb shows in-frame clones only, minus some. In total, the table holds tens of thousands of clones. On this clone itself: No antigen is known for it.

The specimen sequenced was PBMCs. V is TRBV2 and J is TRBJ2-5; 8 nucleotides match TRBD1. The clonotype was recovered from a male donor in good health and CMV-seronegative. The DNA of the CDR3 is TGTGCCAGCGCCGGACAGGGAACACCACAAGAGACCCAGTACTTC. Translating it yields CASAGQGTPQETQYF.